The clone carrying this T cell receptor beta chain is a singleton in its sample. Antigen: not known. V lost 8 bases, J lost 7 bases, and 15 bases lay in between. This CDR3 is built from 13 residues. Germline CDR1 SGHVS, CDR2 FNYEAQ. This entry is derived from a study of T cell repertoires in cytomegalovirus infection. About the study: It was the public TCR beta signatures that indicated both CMV infection and matching HLA type. Study-level points and caveats: HLA-C-restricted CMV clonotypes gave the most frequent clonotype in two of eight donors. Individuals carrying CMV plus the relevant HLA were identified by cumulative frequency of public TCR beta families.

TCRdb analysed the reads with MiXCR anew, one entry per CDR3 protein. The sample yields about 570,000 distinct CDR3 sequences, under 45% seen once. The chain links TRBV7-6 to TRBJ1-5, with D possibly matching TRBD1 (5 bases). Sequencing used cultured PBMCs, obtained from culture after CMV antigen stimulation. The clonotype was recovered from a human donor in good health (CMV status not recorded). Some clones in this sample may be carry-over from other donors' samples. CDR3 sequence reads: CASSSARDQPQHF. DNA for the CDR3: TGTGCCAGCTCTAGCGCACGGGACCAGCCCCAGCATTTT.